Presented here are 20 T cell receptor beta chains from one specimen sequenced in a study of HIV-infected patients and healthy controls. cDNA was made from around 0.45 ug RNA using alpha and beta constant primers. Each of the alpha and beta chains got its own library through chain-specific third strand synthesis with indices. Via MiXCR, TCRdb re-called the 5' RACE reads, giving one row per CDR3 protein. The profile covers some 6,100 distinct CDR3 sequences, with 6% to 8.5% appearing a single time and roughly 15% taken by the ten largest. Roughly three months, about 14 weeks, into antiretroviral therapy, follow-up blood was collected. The repertoire came from unfractionated whole blood and reflected all unsorted peripheral T cells. The sample here was blood, taken during antiretroviral therapy. Receptors originate from an adult with HIV infection.

Sample share makes this clonotype medium-sized. The chain uses TRBV2 and TRBJ2-2; D gene uncertain. Trimming pared 3 bases from V and 0 bases from J, leaving 11 bases between. The CDR3 consists of 16 residues. Germline loops: CDR1 SNHLY, CDR2 FYNNEI. The CDR3 DNA is TGTGCCAGCAGTGATATTATGAATCCGAACACCGGGGAGCTGTTTTTT. Its protein product is CASSDIMNPNTGELFF.

The V call is TRBV6-6, the J call TRBJ2-2; tentatively, D is TRBD1 (5 bases). From germline, CDR1 is MNHNY and CDR2 SVGAGI (reference sequence). The CDR3 loop spans 14 amino acids. V lost 2 bases and J 6 bases, leaving 10 bases between the germline ends. For the CDR3, the DNA is TGTGCCAGCAGTTACGGGGCTGTTTCCGGGGAGCTGTTTTTT. This codes for CASSYGAVSGELFF.

This clonotype was recorded many times. The chain combines TRBV3-1 with TRBJ2-1; D unresolved. Germline V gives CDR1 LGHDT, CDR2 YNNKEL (reference sequence). The CDR3 totals 13 residues. The V end lost 3 bases, the J end lost 9 bases, and 12 bases lay between the germline ends. The DNA for the CDR3 is TGTGCCAGCAGCCAGCCAGAAGTCGGTGAGCAGTTCTTC. It codes for CASSQPEVGEQFF.

This clonotype is labeled medium-sized. CDR3 residues: CASSPDGTGVSPLHF. The CDR3 nucleotides are TGTGCCAGCAGCCCCGACGGGACAGGGGTATCACCCCTCCACTTT. This chain connects TRBV6-5 to TRBJ1-6, with 10 bases that match TRBD1. V shed 6 bases and J 10 bases; nucleotides not matched to a gene: 9. CDR3 length: 15 residues. Germline V gives CDR1 MNHEY, CDR2 SVGAGI.

This clonotype is deemed medium-sized (0.01 to 0.1%). This rearrangement joins TRBV6-6 to TRBJ1-1; 11 nucleotides align to TRBD1. V shed 7 bases and J 7 bases; nucleotides not matched to a gene: 8. The CDR3 has 14 amino acids. Germline V lookup: CDR1 MNHNY, CDR2 SVGAGI (reference sequence). The CDR3 protein is CASTLGQGAFEAFF. CDR3 DNA: TGTGCCAGCACCCTCGGACAGGGGGCGTTTGAAGCTTTCTTT.

This clonotype is medium-sized by share. V gene TRBV2 combines with J gene TRBJ1-1; D might be TRBD1 (5 bases). The CDR3 spans 13 residues. V shed 8 bases and J shed 1 base, with 11 bases lying between them. CDR1 and CDR2 (germline): SNHLY, FYNNEI. The CDR3 region has the DNA TGTGCCAGCCGTCGGGGGGAGAACACTGAAGCTTTCTTT. Translated: CASRRGENTEAFF.

The chain joins TRBV12-5 to TRBJ1-5; no reliable D call. Per the germline V gene, CDR1 is LGHNT and CDR2 is FRNRAP. The CDR3 is 11 residues long. V lost 2 bases and J 4 bases, leaving 0 bases between the germline ends. Here the CDR3 DNA reads TGTGCTAGTGGTTTGAATCAGCCCCAGCATTTT. Its protein product is CASGLNQPQHF.

Relative to its sample, this clonotype is medium-sized (0.01 to 0.1%). J is TRBJ2-3 and V is TRBV29-1, with D unclear. Germline V gives CDR1 SQVTM, CDR2 ANQGSEA. V was clipped by 4 bases and J by 1 base, with 9 bases between them. This CDR3 has 13 amino acids. The CDR3 DNA is TGCAGCGTTGTGGCTAGAGGCACAGATACGCAGTATTTT. It encodes CSVVARGTDTQYF.

This clonotype is medium-sized in the sample. This chain joins TRBV29-1 and TRBJ1-2, with D possibly being TRBD1 (5 bases). With 6 bases removed from V and 3 bases from J, the gap between germline ends came to 11 bases. Per the germline V gene, CDR1 is SQVTM and CDR2 is ANQGSEA. The CDR3 is made up of 12 amino acids. CDR3 in DNA: TGCAGCGTCGAACAGACAGACTATGGCTACACCTTC. It translates to CSVEQTDYGYTF.

This clonotype was seen ten or more times. This rearrangement joins TRBV4-1 to TRBJ1-5; maybe TRBD1 (6 bases). The CDR3 is 15 amino acids. The V and J ends lost 3 bases and 4 bases respectively, with 13 bases between them. Germline CDR1 and CDR2: MGHRA and YSYEKL. CDR3 in DNA: TGCGCCAGCAGCCATGTACAGGGAGAGAATCAGCCCCAGCATTTT. Translating it yields CASSHVQGENQPQHF.

Sample share makes this clonotype medium-sized. The V call is TRBV6-2 or TRBV6-3, the J call TRBJ2-1; no reliable D call. The CDR3 loop spans 12 amino acids. The germline gives CDR1 MNHEY, CDR2 SVGEGT. The V gene lost 4 bases and the J gene lost 5 bases, with 6 bases spanning the gap. The CDR3 loop is CASSLVHNEQFF. As DNA, the CDR3 is TGTGCCAGCAGTTTAGTTCACAATGAGCAGTTCTTC.

This clonotype was seen repeatedly, ten times or more. The chain joins TRBV28 to TRBJ2-3, with 8 bases fitting TRBD2. Germline assignment: CDR1 MDHEN and CDR2 SYDVKM. Unmatched junction bases numbered 1, after V lost 3 bases and J lost 2 bases. The CDR3 is made up of 14 amino acids. CDR3 sequence: CASSFGLATDTQYF. The CDR3 region has the DNA TGTGCCAGCAGTTTCGGACTAGCCACAGATACGCAGTATTTT.

The chain combines TRBV10-3 with TRBJ2-7; D is perhaps TRBD2 (5 bases). The CDR3 totals 15 residues. The germline V gene encodes CDR1 ENHRY and CDR2 SYGVKD. V lost 0 bases and J lost 1, with 10 bases in between. CDR3 residues: CAISESRGRSYEQYF. The CDR3 DNA follows: TGTGCCATCAGTGAGTCCCGGGGTAGGTCCTACGAGCAGTACTTC.

This clonotype rates as medium-sized. This rearrangement joins TRBV6-6 to TRBJ2-3, with TRBD2 matching over 9 bases. J was trimmed by 1 base and V by 6 bases; bases with no gene match: 11. This CDR3 region has 17 residues. Germline-derived CDR1 and CDR2 are MNHNY and SVGAGI (reference sequence). The CDR3 loop is CASRPIVLAGGTDTQYF. The CDR3 coding sequence is TGTGCCAGCAGACCCATTGTTTTAGCGGGGGGCACAGATACGCAGTATTTT.

This clonotype is termed medium-sized. J is TRBJ1-1 and V is TRBV10-3, with D unresolved. Trimming pared 0 bases from V and 0 bases from J, leaving 11 bases between. The CDR3 sequence is 16 residues long. Germline loops: CDR1 ENHRY, CDR2 SYGVKD. CDR3 region: CAISESGVSLNTEAFF. CDR3 DNA: TGTGCCATCAGTGAGTCCGGGGTGAGTCTGAACACTGAAGCTTTCTTT.

This clonotype occurred many times. V is TRBV6-1 and J is TRBJ2-1; the match to TRBD2 covers 12 bases. The germline V gene has CDR1 MNHNS and CDR2 SASEGT. The V segment lost 6 bases and the J segment 6 bases; nucleotides outside the gene matches: 0. This CDR3 contains 13 residues. Here the CDR3 DNA reads TGTGCCAGCAGACTAGCGGGAGGCAATGAGCAGTTCTTC. Translation gives CASRLAGGNEQFF.

By share of the sample, this clonotype is medium-sized. The rearrangement links TRBV5-1 to TRBJ1-1; no reliable D call. CDR3 size: 13 residues. With 4 bases removed from V and 1 base from J, the gap between germline ends came to 8 bases. Per germline, CDR1 SGHRS and CDR2 YFSETQ. CDR3 nucleotides: TGCGCCAGCAGCGATACACAGAACACTGAAGCTTTCTTT. It translates to CASSDTQNTEAFF.

This clonotype counts as medium-sized. The V and J genes are TRBV7-8 and TRBJ2-3; 9 bases fit TRBD1. Germline CDR1 and CDR2: SGHVS and FQNEAQ. This CDR3 is 17 amino acids long. The junction had 13 bases not matched to a gene; V was cut back by 5 bases and J by 4 bases. CDR3 coding DNA: TGTGCCAGCAGCCCCATCCCCGGGACAGGGACCCCAGATACGCAGTATTTT. This encodes CASSPIPGTGTPDTQYF.

At least ten counts were recorded for this clonotype. V usage is TRBV10-1 and J usage is TRBJ2-7, with D hard to call. The V end was cut by 4 bases, the J end by 2 bases, with 15 bases between. The length of the CDR3 is 15 residues. Germline V gene lookup returns CDR1 WNHNN and CDR2 SYGVQD (reference sequence). The CDR3 sequence: CASSGFGSGTYEQYF. As DNA, the CDR3 is TGCGCCAGCAGTGGGTTCGGTTCGGGCACCTACGAGCAGTACTTC.

This clonotype has at least ten counts. V usage is TRBV6-5 and J usage is TRBJ2-7, with D maybe TRBD2 (7 bases). The V gene's germline CDR1 is MNHEY and CDR2 SVGAGI. With 2 bases removed from V and 2 bases from J, the gap between germline ends came to 13 bases. CDR3 length: 15 amino acids. This chain's CDR3 is CASSYGGGAAYEQYF. The CDR3 DNA sequence: TGTGCCAGCAGTTACGGGGGGGGCGCGGCCTACGAGCAGTACTTC.